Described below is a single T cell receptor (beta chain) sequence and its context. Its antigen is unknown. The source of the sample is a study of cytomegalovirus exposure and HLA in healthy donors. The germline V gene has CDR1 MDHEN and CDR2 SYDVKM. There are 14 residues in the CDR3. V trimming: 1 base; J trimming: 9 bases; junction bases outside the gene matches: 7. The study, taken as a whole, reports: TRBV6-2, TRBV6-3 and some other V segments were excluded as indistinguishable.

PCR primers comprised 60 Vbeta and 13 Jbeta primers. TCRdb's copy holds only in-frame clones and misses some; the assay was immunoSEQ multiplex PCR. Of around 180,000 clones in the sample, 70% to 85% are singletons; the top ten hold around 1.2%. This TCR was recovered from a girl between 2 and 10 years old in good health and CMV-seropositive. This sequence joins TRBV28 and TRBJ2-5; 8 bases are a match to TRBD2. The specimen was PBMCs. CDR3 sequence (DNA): TGTGCCAGCAGTTTATTAGGGACTAGTGGGTCCCAGTACTTC. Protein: CASSLLGTSGSQYF.